Described below is a single T cell receptor beta chain sequence and its context. The sample is drawn from a study of early T cells in non-severe SARS-CoV-2 infection. The wider study: It was bulk RNA from unsorted whole blood that was sequenced, and the chains were unpaired.

The V segment lost 6 bases and the J segment 0 bases; nucleotides outside the gene matches: 5. Germline V gene data show CDR1 as DFQATT and CDR2 as SNEGSKA (reference sequence). CDR3 length equals 14 residues. Individual cDNA molecules carried attached unique molecular identifiers. TCRdb ran MiXCR on the 5' RACE reads and lists one entry per CDR3 protein. The data show 98,000 or so distinct CDR3 sequences, with about 12% seen just once and less than 3.5% held by the top ten. The sequence came from an adult who was a healthcare worker with PCR-confirmed SARS-CoV-2 infection or an uninfected control (not recorded which). The rearrangement uses TRBV20-1 and TRBJ2-3, with 8 nucleotides matching TRBD1. Sequencing was carried out using whole blood. CDR3 region: CSALRQGSTDTQYF. Written as DNA, the CDR3 is TGCAGTGCCCTTCGACAGGGGAGCACAGATACGCAGTATTTT.